This TCR beta chain derives from a study of human T cells and chemical hapten exposure. The wider study: Patch tests containing 0.01% DPC, applied to the upper back, were read at 6 days. Regarding the study as a whole: Among TCRs, those above 1 in 1000 frequency were unaffected by DPC sensitization. Relative to controls, expanded TCRs formed significantly more large CDR3 similarity clusters.

Germline CDR1 is MGHDK and CDR2 is SYGVNS. V was clipped by 5 bases and J by 3 bases, with 11 bases between them. The CDR3 contains 14 residues. Per the authors' pipeline: TCRs per sample had a median of around 98,000 and ranged from 23,224 to 690,600. TCRdb re-derived calls from the RACE reads in MiXCR, one entry per CDR3 protein. TCRdb's processing, not the study's, gives the V and J calls here. The sample holds tens of thousands of distinct CDR3 sequences, about 32% seen once. Stated time point: patch test 1, 2 weeks after DPC sensitization. Treatment here: therapeutic diphenylcyclopropenone sensitization with weekly scalp DPC. In its sample, this clonotype was seen a few times. The target antigen is unknown.

The sample consisted of whole blood, taken in connection with sensitization to the hapten diphenylcyclopropenone (DPC). This chain connects TRBV25-1 to TRBJ2-1, with D possibly matching TRBD1 (5 bases). The receptor was derived from a man in his forties with alopecia areata. Some clones in this sample may be carry-over from other donors' samples. The CDR3 region is CASSLTGYYNEQFF. The CDR3 DNA is TGTGCCAGCAGTCTCACAGGTTACTACAATGAGCAGTTCTTC.